This entry lists 29 T cell receptor beta chains sequenced from one sample in a study of blood T cells in healthy people across ages. With a J-beta primer mix and a sample-barcoded 5' primer, a second PCR ran roughly 6 to 11 cycles. TCRdb independently ran MiXCR on the 5' RACE reads; one entry per CDR3 protein. This table holds around 1,000,000 distinct CDR3 sequences, about 23% found once. This same sample was also taken into another study, of T cells of mothers and their children.

Sequencing used blood. The receptor source for this set is a girl aged 2 to 9 in good health.

This clonotype has only a few counts. The chain has TRBV4-1 and TRBJ2-5; 10 nucleotides match TRBD2. After removal of 1 base from V and 2 bases from J, the junction contained 7 bases not matched to a gene. CDR1 MGHRA and CDR2 YSYEKL come from the germline V gene. This CDR3 region has 17 residues. CDR3 nucleotide sequence: TGCGCCAGCAGCCAAGGGGCTAGCGGGGGCATACAAGAGACCCAGTACTTC. Amino acids: CASSQGASGGIQETQYF.

V usage is TRBV7-9 and J usage is TRBJ2-1; the D gene could be TRBD1 or TRBD2 (5 bases each). The CDR3 has 17 amino acids. V lost 1 base and J lost 8, with 21 bases in between. Germline V gene data show CDR1 as SEHNR and CDR2 as FQNEAQ (reference sequence). CDR3 protein: CASSLVGNTRGHDEQFF. The CDR3 nucleotides are TGTGCCAGCAGCTTAGTTGGGAATACTAGGGGTCACGATGAGCAGTTCTTC.

This clonotype was seen more than once but under ten times. CDR3 sequence (DNA): TGTGCCAGCAGCTTCGGGACAGGATATTATGGCTACACCTTC. It specifies CASSFGTGYYGYTF. V gene TRBV11-3 combines with J gene TRBJ1-2; 8 nucleotides align to TRBD1. CDR3 length: 14 residues. CDR1 SGHNT and CDR2 YENEEA come from the germline V gene. The ends lost 3 bases at V and 5 bases at J; junction bases unmatched: 5.

The chain carries TRBV29-1 and TRBJ2-7, with 7 nucleotides matching TRBD2. The CDR3 runs to 13 residues. Germline trimming cut 4 bases from V and 6 bases from J; bases unmatched to any gene: 9. Germline lookup yields CDR1 SQVTM and CDR2 ANQGSEA. The CDR3 nucleotides read TGCAGCGTTGTTATCGGCGGGAGAAGCGAGCAGTACTTC. This sequence encodes CSVVIGGRSEQYF.

The chain has TRBV7-9 and TRBJ2-7; D may match TRBD1 or TRBD2 (5 bases each). TRBJ2-1 matches the DNA end more closely, so the J call is doubtful. The CDR3 is made up of 14 amino acids. From germline, CDR1 is SEHNR and CDR2 FQNEAQ (reference sequence). In nucleotides, the CDR3 is TGTGCCAGCACCCGGGACCCCTCTTACGATGAGCAGTTCTTC. Protein sequence: CASTRDPSYDEQFF.

The V call is TRBV20-1, the J call TRBJ1-1; D unclear. Looked up from germline, CDR1 is DFQATT and CDR2 is SNEGSKA (reference sequence). The CDR3 is made up of 12 amino acids. The germline V and J ends were trimmed by 1 base and 11 bases, with 14 bases remaining between them. The DNA for the CDR3 is TGCAGTGCTAGAGTTTGGGCAGATCATGCTTTCTTT. The encoded protein is CSARVWADHAFF.

This clonotype was observed a few times. The V call is TRBV7-9, the J call TRBJ1-5; TRBD1 matches 11 bases. CDR3 length equals 16 residues. CDR1 SEHNR and CDR2 FQNEAQ come from the germline V gene (reference sequence). The trim removed 5 bases at V and 1 base at J, leaving 4 bases unmatched. CDR3 protein: CASSRGDRGSNQPQHF. The CDR3 bases are TGTGCCAGCAGCAGGGGGGACAGGGGGAGCAATCAGCCCCAGCATTTT.

This clonotype was counted between two and nine times. The chain is built from TRBV7-9 and TRBJ2-4, with D possibly being TRBD1 (6 bases). This CDR3 comprises 13 residues. V was clipped by 3 bases and J by 5 bases, with 8 bases between them. Per germline, CDR1 SEHNR and CDR2 FQNEAQ (reference sequence). The CDR3 DNA reads as TGTGCCAGCAGCTTGGACAGCCAAAACATTCAGTACTTC. This encodes CASSLDSQNIQYF. Full variable domain (outside the CDR3, taken from reference TRBV7-9 and TRBJ2-4): DTGVSQNPRHKITKRGQNVTFRCDPISEHNRLYWYRQTLGQGPEFLTYFQNEAQLEKSRLLSDRFSAERPKGSFSTLEIQRTEQGDSAMYLCASSLDSQNIQYFGAGTRLSVL.

The V gene is TRBV28, the J gene TRBJ1-5; a weak D match, TRBD1 (5 bases). The CDR3 extends over 14 amino acids. Germline loops: CDR1 MDHEN, CDR2 SYDVKM. V was shortened by 8 bases and J by 7 bases, with 18 bases between the two germline ends. The DNA for the CDR3 is TGTGCCAGCCTGAGTCCTACCGGGGGGCAGCCCCAGCATTTT. Translating gives CASLSPTGGQPQHF.

The chain recombines TRBV27 with TRBJ2-5; D is undetermined. CDR3 length: 13 residues. Per the germline V gene, CDR1 is MNHEY and CDR2 is SMNVEV (reference sequence). Trimming shortened V by 0 bases and J by 4 bases, and 6 bases separated the two germline ends. CDR3 DNA sequence: TGTGCCAGCAGTTTATCTATCAGAGAGACCCAGTACTTC. Its protein product is CASSLSIRETQYF.

The chain has TRBV7-9 and TRBJ1-6; the D is unclear. The CDR3 is 15 residues long. Germline loops: CDR1 SEHNR, CDR2 FQNEAQ (reference sequence). V lost 7 bases, J lost 7 bases, and 17 bases lay in between. CDR3 nucleotide sequence: TGTGCCAGCACTACCCCTCTTGAGGAAAATTCACCCCTCCACTTT. This encodes CASTTPLEENSPLHF.

This clonotype showed up many times. V gene TRBV6-1 combines with J gene TRBJ2-1; 8 bases are a match to TRBD2. The CDR3 extends over 15 amino acids. J lost 4 bases, V lost 8 bases, and 10 bases had no gene match. Germline-derived CDR1 and CDR2 are MNHNS and SASEGT. The CDR3 DNA is TGTGCCAGCGAAATTGGGGCTAGCGGGTACAATGAGCAGTTCTTC. As protein: CASEIGASGYNEQFF.

The rearrangement links TRBV12-3 or TRBV12-4 to TRBJ2-1; D call uncertain. The ends were cut back, 2 bases at V and 9 bases at J, with 14 bases in the middle. This CDR3 contains 14 residues. This CDR3 reads CASSLSLQLTEQFF. CDR3 nucleotide sequence: TGTGCCAGCAGTTTATCGCTCCAGTTGACTGAGCAGTTCTTC.

The gene calls are TRBV20-1 and TRBJ2-3; 13 bases fit TRBD2. The CDR3 is 17 amino acids. CDR1 and CDR2 (germline): DFQATT, SNEGSKA (reference sequence). CDR3 residues: CSALIPGLAGFGDTQYF. The CDR3 DNA reads TGCAGCGCCCTAATACCGGGACTAGCGGGGTTCGGAGATACGCAGTATTTT.

V gene TRBV5-1 combines with J gene TRBJ1-6; a possible D gene is TRBD1 (5 bases). Looked up from germline, CDR1 is SGHRS and CDR2 is YFSETQ. This CDR3 region has 19 residues. Deletions cut 0 bases from V and 8 bases from J, with 24 bases between. CDR3 residues: CASSLGRGSNGLGDSPLHF. The CDR3 DNA reads as TGCGCCAGCAGCTTGGGTAGGGGCAGCAACGGATTGGGAGATTCACCCCTCCACTTT.

This clonotype has a handful of counts. This chain connects TRBV4-1 to TRBJ2-4; D is unresolved. The CDR3 is 14 amino acids. Germline V CDR1 and CDR2: MGHRA, YSYEKL. V dropped 2 bases and J dropped 6 bases, with 11 bases sitting between them. CDR3 protein: CASSQLLSGNIQYF. CDR3 sequence (DNA): TGCGCCAGCAGCCAACTCTTGTCGGGAAACATTCAGTACTTC.

This clonotype was seen more than once but under ten times. This chain links TRBV6-6 with TRBJ1-2; 9 nucleotides align to TRBD1. Germline values: CDR1 MNHNY, CDR2 SVGAGI (reference sequence). This CDR3 has 15 residues. After removal of 7 bases from V and 8 bases from J, the junction contained 14 bases not matched to a gene. CDR3 coding DNA: TGTGCCAGCACTTCCTCCACTGGGACAGGGTGGGGCTACACCTTC. As protein: CASTSSTGTGWGYTF.

CDR3 region: CASSHVLKETQYF. The CDR3 region has the DNA TGTGCCAGCAGCCACGTTCTCAAAGAGACCCAGTACTTC. The rearrangement joins TRBV3-1 to TRBJ2-5; no clear D. Germline lookup yields CDR1 LGHDT and CDR2 YNNKEL (reference sequence). This CDR3 has 13 residues. V lost 3 bases and J lost 3, with 8 bases in between.

This clonotype was seen only a few times. This sequence joins TRBV29-1 and TRBJ2-1; the match to TRBD2 covers 7 bases. The junction had 0 bases not matched to a gene; V was cut back by 7 bases and J by 3 bases. Looked up from germline, CDR1 is SQVTM and CDR2 is ANQGSEA. The CDR3 extends over 11 amino acids. CDR3 nucleotide sequence: TGCAGCGGGGACTACTACAATGAGCAGTTCTTC. Its translation is CSGDYYNEQFF.

This chain links TRBV9 with TRBJ1-2, with D unclear. The CDR3 has 11 amino acids. The V end lost 0 bases, the J end lost 8 bases, and 5 bases lay between the germline ends. Germline values: CDR1 SGDLS, CDR2 YYNGEE. The CDR3 protein is CASSVGWGYTF. The CDR3 nucleotides are TGTGCCAGCAGCGTAGGCTGGGGCTACACCTTC.

The sample holds a few counts of this clonotype. The rearrangement joins TRBV20-1 to TRBJ1-2, with a weak D call TRBD1 (5 bases). In germline, CDR1 is DFQATT, CDR2 SNEGSKA (reference sequence). This CDR3 is built from 13 residues. The V end was cut by 0 bases, the J end by 8 bases, with 13 bases between. CDR3 in amino acids: CSARDPTARGYTF. The CDR3 DNA follows: TGCAGTGCTAGAGATCCGACAGCGCGGGGCTACACCTTC.

This chain links TRBV29-1 with TRBJ2-7; no clear D gene. V dropped 6 bases and J dropped 3 bases, with 15 bases sitting between them. Per germline, CDR1 SQVTM and CDR2 ANQGSEA. This CDR3 has 13 amino acids. The CDR3 here is CSVAHGRLYEQYF. The CDR3 DNA reads as TGCAGCGTAGCCCATGGACGTCTCTACGAGCAGTACTTC.

This clonotype was observed a few times. The CDR3 DNA sequence: TGTGCCAGCAGCCAAGAAACAGTATTGGGACTGTACCAAGAGACCCAGTACTTC. Its protein is CASSQETVLGLYQETQYF. V usage is TRBV3-1 and J usage is TRBJ2-5; possibly TRBD2 for D (6 bases). Germline lookup yields CDR1 LGHDT and CDR2 YNNKEL (reference sequence). The CDR3 has 18 amino acids. Trimming removed 0 bases from V and 0 bases from J, with 17 bases in between.

This clonotype occurred a few times. The V and J genes are TRBV12-3 or TRBV12-4 and TRBJ2-3; TRBD2 agrees at 8 bases. The CDR3 spans 13 residues. Trimming took 7 bases from V and 7 from J; bases not matched to a gene: 7. CDR3 sequence reads: CASNPSGGYTQYF. As DNA, the CDR3 is TGTGCCAGCAACCCATCGGGAGGGTATACGCAGTATTTT.

The chain recombines TRBV20-1 with TRBJ2-5; 12 bases fit TRBD2. Gene TRBJ2-1 matches the end of the DNA better, so the J call may be wrong. The V gene's germline CDR1 is DFQATT and CDR2 SNEGSKA (reference sequence). The CDR3 consists of 14 residues. In nucleotides, the CDR3 is TGCAGTGCACAGACTAGCGGGAGTTACGATGAGCAGTTCTTC. It encodes CSAQTSGSYDEQFF.

The V gene is TRBV29-1, the J gene TRBJ2-1, with 7 bases aligning to TRBD2. The V and J ends lost 7 bases and 6 bases, in that order; junction bases with no gene match: 18. Germline V gene sequence: CDR1 SQVTM, CDR2 ANQGSEA. The CDR3 loop spans 16 amino acids. CDR3 DNA sequence: TGCAGCGGCCAGCGGGGCTTTCATCTCACATCCAATGAGCAGTTCTTC. This gives the protein CSGQRGFHLTSNEQFF.

This chain connects TRBV28 to TRBJ2-1; 10 nucleotides line up with TRBD2. V lost 5 bases to trimming and J lost 6 bases; unmatched junction nucleotides: 10. CDR1 is MDHEN, CDR2 SYDVKM, per germline. This CDR3 is built from 16 residues. The CDR3, as DNA: TGTGCCAGCAGTCGCCCCGGTCTAGCGGGAGTCAATGAGCAGTTCTTC. Protein product: CASSRPGLAGVNEQFF.

As for this clonotype: Relative to the germline gene, one junction end is altered; a read error may explain this. The chain couples TRBV4-3 to TRBJ2-1, with 7 nucleotides matching TRBD1. The CDR3 extends over 16 amino acids. CDR1 and CDR2 (germline): LGHNA, YSLEER. The CDR3 spells CASSQDRTGTYNGQFF. The CDR3 DNA sequence: TGCGCCAGCAGCCAGGATCGGACAGGTACCTACAATGGGCAGTTCTTC.

The sample holds a few counts of this clonotype. V is TRBV7-2 and J is TRBJ2-7, with 9 bases aligning to TRBD2. The V gene's germline CDR1 is SGHTA and CDR2 FQGNSA. The CDR3 consists of 15 residues. The junction had 11 bases not matched to a gene; V was cut back by 4 bases and J by 7 bases. The CDR3 is CASSSLTLTSGEQYF. The DNA for the CDR3 is TGTGCCAGCAGCTCCTTGACCCTAACTAGCGGGGAGCAGTACTTC.